A selection of T cell receptor beta chains follows, all from one sample in a study of regulatory T cells in long-lasting Graves disease. Via MiXCR, TCRdb re-called the multiplex PCR reads, giving one row per CDR3 protein. Here the sample spans roughly 360,000 distinct CDR3 sequences, 12% being singletons. These same data were also listed under a study on T cells in Graves' hyperthyroidism and ophthalmopathy.

The material was peripheral blood mononuclear cells (PBMCs), obtained at new diagnosis, from a patient treated with antithyroid drugs. These receptors all stem from a woman under 30 with Graves disease. Both conserved end residues are part of each CDR3. The order of the fields is clone size, J gene, V gene, D gene, CDR3 protein, CDR3 DNA. A D gene is named only where the DNA matches it firmly. Expanded clones get a size class; other rows say once, few or many, or leave the size out.

many | TRBJ1-1 | TRBV28 | . | CASSADLAMNTEAFF | TGTGCCAGCAGTGCTGACTTGGCGATGAACACTGAAGCTTTCTTT
few | TRBJ2-7 | TRBV4-3 | . | CASRQDLSVSYEQYF | TGCGCCAGCAGACAAGACCTCAGCGTCTCCTACGAGCAGTACTTC
many | TRBJ1-2 | TRBV11-2 | . | CASSSLRVGPYGYTF | TGTGCCAGCAGCTCACTCCGGGTGGGGCCCTATGGCTACACCTTC
few | TRBJ2-3 | TRBV3-1 | TRBD2 | CASSRISGVDTQYF | TGTGCCAGCAGTAGGATTAGCGGGGTTGATACGCAGTATTTT
few | TRBJ2-1 | TRBV19 | . | CASSSVYEQFF | TGTGCCAGTAGTTCTGTCTATGAGCAGTTCTTC
many | TRBJ1-1 | TRBV7-8 | TRBD1 | CASSLSTTGGTEAFF | TGTGCCAGCAGCTTATCCACTACAGGGGGCACTGAAGCTTTCTTT
many | TRBJ1-2 | TRBV30 | . | CAWSVSPVLRVGYGYTF | TGTGCCTGGAGTGTATCCCCCGTTCTCAGGGTAGGCTATGGCTACACCTTC
. | TRBJ1-1 | TRBV11-2 | TRBD1 | CASSFGTGGRPGFYDTEAFF | TGTGCCAGCAGCTTCGGGACAGGGGGGCGCCCAGGGTTTTACGACACTGAAGCTTTCTTT
many | TRBJ2-1 | TRBV7-2 | . | CASSLGVIETYNEQFF | TGTGCCAGCAGCTTAGGAGTGATTGAAACCTACAATGAGCAGTTCTTC
many | TRBJ1-5 | TRBV27 | . | CASSRVSNQPQHF | TGTGCCAGCAGTCGAGTTAGCAATCAGCCCCAGCATTTT
many | TRBJ1-1 | TRBV6-1 | TRBD1 | CASRNRGHTEAFF | TGTGCCAGCAGAAACAGGGGACACACTGAAGCTTTCTTT
many | TRBJ2-7 | TRBV7-9 | . | CASSRRLGVEQYF | TGTGCCAGCAGCCGTAGACTAGGCGTCGAGCAGTACTTC
few | TRBJ2-4 | TRBV5-5 | TRBD2 | CASSFQRLAGGKNIQYF | TGTGCCAGCAGCTTCCAAAGACTAGCGGGGGGAAAAAACATTCAGTACTTC
many | TRBJ2-6 | TRBV6-1 | . | CASSADSAGANVLTF | TGTGCCAGCAGTGCCGACAGCGCTGGGGCCAACGTCCTGACTTTC
many | TRBJ1-1 | TRBV30 | TRBD1 | CAWSTGTGSTEAFF | TGTGCCTGGAGTACCGGGACAGGGTCAACTGAAGCTTTCTTT
many | TRBJ2-5 | TRBV7-2 | . | CASSPERSGGTQYF | TGTGCCAGCAGCCCCGAACGATCCGGGGGGACCCAGTACTTC
few | TRBJ2-7 | TRBV7-8 | . | CASSLAFGGNEQYF | TGTGCCAGCAGCTTAGCGTTCGGGGGTAACGAGCAGTACTTC
. | TRBJ2-2 | TRBV7-6 | . | CASQSTVVPAGELFF | TGTGCCAGTCAATCGACGGTGGTCCCAGCCGGGGAGCTGTTTTTT
. | TRBJ2-1 | TRBV27 | . | CASSLRDKSEQFF | TGTGCCAGCAGTTTAAGGGATAAGAGTGAGCAGTTCTTC
few | TRBJ2-7 | TRBV28 | . | CASSFSGLERYEQYF | TGTGCCAGCAGTTTTTCAGGTTTAGAGCGCTACGAGCAGTACTTC
many | TRBJ1-5 | TRBV12-3/TRBV12-4 | . | CASSLSAGRQPQHF | TGTGCCAGCAGTTTATCGGCAGGGAGGCAGCCCCAGCATTTT
many | TRBJ2-7 | TRBV6-1 | TRBD2 | CASSPRIAGTQYF | TGTGCCAGCAGCCCACGCATAGCGGGAACGCAGTACTTC